The rows below give T cell receptor beta chains drawn from one sample of a study of blood T cell repertoires in COVID-19. Generated by immunoSEQ multiplex PCR, the TCRdb table keeps only in-frame clones and is missing some. The table includes 350,000 or so clones, approximately 82% detected once. The specimen sequenced was peripheral blood. Every receptor here comes from a young man with active or convalescent COVID-19. Both conserved end residues are part of each CDR3.

CDR3 protein: CASTPTGTLNEKLFF; J gene: TRBJ1-4; V gene: TRBV5-1
CDR3 protein: CASSPMRGGSNEKLFF; J gene: TRBJ1-4; V gene: TRBV7-8
CDR3 protein: CASSPDSSGANVLTF; J gene: TRBJ2-6; V gene: TRBV5-1
CDR3 protein: CASSWDSEKLFF; J gene: TRBJ1-4; V gene: TRBV5-1
CDR3 protein: CASSLGVRQNGDTQYF; J gene: TRBJ2-3; V gene: TRBV5-1
CDR3 protein: CASSIWQNNEKLFF; J gene: TRBJ1-4; V gene: TRBV19
CDR3 protein: CAWLKGPGTGSGELFF; J gene: TRBJ2-2; V gene: TRBV30
CDR3 protein: CASSPRRGSVANTEAFF; J gene: TRBJ1-1; V gene: TRBV19
CDR3 protein: CASSQDFGLGYNEQFF; J gene: TRBJ2-1; V gene: TRBV4-3
CDR3 protein: CASSYRFPGNTIYF; J gene: TRBJ1-3; V gene: TRBV6-5
CDR3 protein: CASTRRSGANVLTF; J gene: TRBJ2-6; V gene: TRBV19
CDR3 protein: CASSQGLGGVRADTQYF; J gene: TRBJ2-3; V gene: TRBV4-3
CDR3 protein: CASSVARGPGNTIYF; J gene: TRBJ1-3; V gene: TRBV9
CDR3 protein: CASSQVAQPSTDTQYF; J gene: TRBJ2-3; V gene: TRBV4-1
CDR3 protein: CASSLPDREIYEQYF; J gene: TRBJ2-7; V gene: TRBV5-6
CDR3 protein: CASSRQPGQGYTF; J gene: TRBJ1-2; V gene: TRBV14
CDR3 protein: CATIQSNQPQHF; J gene: TRBJ1-5; V gene: TRBV24-1
CDR3 protein: CASTPTPYNEQFF; J gene: TRBJ2-1; V gene: TRBV14
CDR3 protein: CASSTVVGAGGYTF; J gene: TRBJ1-2; V gene: TRBV4-3
CDR3 protein: CASSLNRADTQYF; J gene: TRBJ2-3; V gene: TRBV5-4
CDR3 protein: CASSLRSTGNQPQHF; J gene: TRBJ1-5; V gene: TRBV7-2
CDR3 protein: CASIDGLNTEAFF; J gene: TRBJ1-1; V gene: TRBV2
CDR3 protein: CASSLDRGHGYEQYF; J gene: TRBJ2-7; V gene: TRBV7-9
CDR3 protein: CASSSAPNYEQYF; J gene: TRBJ2-7; V gene: TRBV11-2
CDR3 protein: CASSVGGGGAGEQETQYF; J gene: TRBJ2-5; V gene: TRBV9
CDR3 protein: CSADRDGYTF; J gene: TRBJ1-2; V gene: TRBV20-1
CDR3 protein: CASSLASSAGIGYTF; J gene: TRBJ1-2; V gene: TRBV7-9
CDR3 protein: CASSETVLNTGELFF; J gene: TRBJ2-2; V gene: TRBV6-1
CDR3 protein: CASSTGRGIYGYTF; J gene: TRBJ1-2; V gene: TRBV6-2/TRBV6-3
CDR3 protein: CASSLARAGADNEQFF; J gene: TRBJ2-1; V gene: TRBV7-8
CDR3 protein: CASSWANWGYTF; J gene: TRBJ1-2; V gene: TRBV2
CDR3 protein: CASSLRTSGRFVDTQYF; J gene: TRBJ2-3; V gene: TRBV18
CDR3 protein: CASSFQGGNGYTF; J gene: TRBJ1-2; V gene: TRBV6-2/TRBV6-3
CDR3 protein: CASSPDRSSEAFF; J gene: TRBJ1-1; V gene: TRBV6-5
CDR3 protein: CASSLGAGRSGNTIYF; J gene: TRBJ1-3; V gene: TRBV5-8
CDR3 protein: CASSVAEETQYF; J gene: TRBJ2-5; V gene: TRBV9
CDR3 protein: CASSQGSASGGDNEQFF; J gene: TRBJ2-1; V gene: TRBV3-1/TRBV3-2
CDR3 protein: CASSQECCTWPGNYSNQPQHF; J gene: TRBJ1-5; V gene: TRBV3-1/TRBV3-2
CDR3 protein: CASSEQREATDTQYF; J gene: TRBJ2-3; V gene: TRBV6-1
CDR3 protein: CASREETGAGNTIYF; J gene: TRBJ1-3; V gene: TRBV5-1
CDR3 protein: CASSQERTRDTQYF; J gene: TRBJ2-3; V gene: TRBV4-1
CDR3 protein: CASSQAEVADTQYF; J gene: TRBJ2-3; V gene: TRBV3-1/TRBV3-2
CDR3 protein: CATSRDSSEKLFF; J gene: TRBJ1-4; V gene: TRBV15
CDR3 protein: CASSFTGTENYGYTF; J gene: TRBJ1-2; V gene: TRBV7-8
CDR3 protein: CASSLGLAASSYEQYF; J gene: TRBJ2-7; V gene: TRBV5-1
CDR3 protein: CASSSPGGMTDTQYF; J gene: TRBJ2-3; V gene: TRBV7-8
CDR3 protein: CSQVYGYTF; J gene: TRBJ1-2; V gene: TRBV5-8
CDR3 protein: CASSRGQGGYGYTF; J gene: TRBJ1-2; V gene: TRBV2
CDR3 protein: CATSEAWTGNYGYTF; J gene: TRBJ1-2; V gene: TRBV24-1
CDR3 protein: CASSLEPNQNYGYTF; J gene: TRBJ1-2; V gene: TRBV5-1
CDR3 protein: CASRRTGANVLTF; J gene: TRBJ2-6; V gene: TRBV7-2
CDR3 protein: CASSLDRSTPEAFF; J gene: TRBJ1-1; V gene: TRBV7-9
CDR3 protein: CASEDRSSYNEQFF; J gene: TRBJ2-1; V gene: TRBV25-1
CDR3 protein: CASSQDNGGARETQYF; J gene: TRBJ2-5; V gene: TRBV3-1/TRBV3-2
CDR3 protein: CAWSVLAREGGNTIYF; J gene: TRBJ1-3; V gene: TRBV30
CDR3 protein: CASTQGTNTEAFF; J gene: TRBJ1-1; V gene: TRBV11-3
CDR3 protein: CASSISSGVTDTQYF; J gene: TRBJ2-3; V gene: TRBV19
CDR3 protein: CASRPGGGTDTQYF; J gene: TRBJ2-3; V gene: TRBV7-9
CDR3 protein: CATSDSTGLAGKLTAADTQYF; J gene: TRBJ2-3; V gene: TRBV24-1
CDR3 protein: CASRREATNEKLFF; J gene: TRBJ1-4; V gene: TRBV27